The 26 T cell receptor beta chains in this list originate from one sample, sequenced in a study of OX40 agonist ivuxolimab in advanced cancers. The method was immunoSEQ multiplex PCR; TCRdb's version includes in-frame clones alone and lacks a portion of them. The table shows 90,000 to 120,000 clones, with around 90% occurring only once. The material sequenced was CD4+ or CD8+ T cells sorted from blood, taken in a trial of the OX40 agonist ivuxolimab. The receptor source for this set is an adult with an advanced solid tumor such as melanoma, head and neck, liver or kidney cancer.

V gene TRBV6-5 combines with J gene TRBJ2-7; the match to TRBD2 covers 7 bases. The CDR3 is 14 residues long. Unmatched junction bases numbered 5, after V lost 5 bases and J lost 1 base. Per germline, CDR1 MNHEY and CDR2 SVGAGI. CDR3 protein: CASSTSASSYEQYF. As DNA, the CDR3 is TGTGCCAGCAGTACTAGCGCCTCGTCCTACGAGCAGTACTTC.

The rearrangement joins TRBV6-5 to TRBJ1-5, with unresolved D. Trimming pared 2 bases from V and 6 bases from J, leaving 8 bases between. Germline V CDR1 and CDR2: MNHEY, SVGAGI. The length of the CDR3 is 13 residues. The CDR3 bases are TGTGCCAGCAGTTACGATAGGGTTCAGCCCCAGCATTTT. It specifies CASSYDRVQPQHF.

Here the CDR3 DNA reads TGTGCCAGCAGCGAGGGGACAGGGCGGGCTTTCTTT. Its translation: CASSEGTGRAFF. This chain connects TRBV9 to TRBJ1-1; 9 bases fit TRBD1. The CDR3 runs to 12 residues. In germline, CDR1 is SGDLS, CDR2 YYNGEE. Trimming at V came to 3 bases and at J to 11 bases, leaving 5 bases not matched to a gene.

This chain links TRBV5-1 with TRBJ2-1, with 10 positions matching TRBD1. The CDR3 runs 16 residues. J was trimmed by 4 bases and V by 0 bases; bases with no gene match: 4. Germline lookup yields CDR1 SGHRS and CDR2 YFSETQ. This CDR3 reads CASSLVTGGAYNEQFF. DNA of the CDR3: TGCGCCAGCAGCTTGGTGACAGGGGGCGCATACAATGAGCAGTTCTTC.

The V call is TRBV6-4, the J call TRBJ1-5; TRBD1 matches 12 bases. V lost 3 bases, J lost 11 bases, and 11 bases stayed unmatched. Germline-derived CDR1 and CDR2 are MRHNA and SNTAGT. This CDR3 has 16 amino acids. The CDR3 DNA follows: TGTGCCAGCAGTGAATACCCGGGACAGGGGGCCAGGTCCCAGCATTTT. This translates into CASSEYPGQGARSQHF.

The chain employs TRBV5-1 and TRBJ1-4, with D perhaps matching TRBD1 (5 bases). Germline lookup yields CDR1 SGHRS and CDR2 YFSETQ. There are 14 residues in the CDR3. V shed 4 bases and J shed 0 bases, with 7 bases lying between them. CDR3 DNA sequence: TGCGCCAGCAGCCCACAGGCAACTAATGAAAAACTGTTTTTT. This translates into CASSPQATNEKLFF.

V and J are TRBV2 and TRBJ1-2; 8 positions agree with TRBD1. With 8 bases clipped from V and 5 bases from J, the junction kept 7 bases outside the gene matches. Germline V gives CDR1 SNHLY, CDR2 FYNNEI. The length of the CDR3 is 13 residues. CDR3: CASSSQGEYGYTF. The CDR3 DNA follows: TGTGCCAGCTCCTCACAGGGGGAATATGGCTACACCTTC.

V and J are TRBV5-1 and TRBJ2-7; 12 bases are a match to TRBD1. CDR1 and CDR2 (germline): SGHRS, YFSETQ. The CDR3 spans 16 residues. Trimming took 0 bases from V and 5 from J; bases not matched to a gene: 6. The CDR3, as DNA: TGCGCCAGCAGCTTGGGCGGGACAGGGGGCTGGAACGAGCAGTACTTC. This encodes CASSLGGTGGWNEQYF. The full variable domain, with the rest looked up from reference TRBV5-1 and TRBJ2-7, is KAGVTQTPRYLIKTRGQQVTLSCSPISGHRSVSWYQQTPGQGLQFLFEYFSETQRNKGNFPGRFSGRQFSNSRSEMNVSTLELGDSALYLCASSLGGTGGWNEQYFGPGTRLTVT.

On this clone itself: It may be a read error: a sequence one base away is much more abundant. The J gene is TRBJ1-1, the V gene TRBV2, with 7 nucleotides matching TRBD1. The germline gives CDR1 SNHLY, CDR2 FYNNEI. The ends lost 6 bases at V and 1 base at J; junction bases unmatched: 2. CDR3 length equals 13 residues. The CDR3 DNA follows: TGTGCCAGCAGGACAGGGCCGAACACTGAAGCTTTCTTT. Its translation: CASRTGPNTEAFF.

The chain carries TRBV19 and TRBJ1-2; D might be TRBD1 (6 bases). Germline lookup yields CDR1 LNHDA and CDR2 SQIVND (reference sequence). V was clipped by 4 bases and J by 2 bases, with 11 bases between them. This CDR3 comprises 14 residues. The CDR3: CASSSTGKNYGYTF. The DNA for the CDR3 is TGTGCCAGTAGTAGTACAGGGAAGAACTATGGCTACACCTTC. The complete variable domain, with remaining parts taken from reference TRBV19 and TRBJ1-2, reads DGGITQSPKYLFRKEGQNVTLSCEQNLNHDAMYWYRQDPGQGLRLIYYSQIVNDFQKGDIAEGYSVSREKKESFPLTVTSAQKNPTAFYLCASSSTGKNYGYTFGSGTRLTVV.

The rearrangement uses TRBV15 and TRBJ1-2; D call uncertain. This CDR3 has 14 residues. Deletions cut 0 bases from V and 8 bases from J, with 13 bases between. Germline-derived CDR1 and CDR2 are LNHNV and YYDKDF (reference sequence). This chain's CDR3 is CATSRDRHIGGYTF. DNA for the CDR3: TGTGCCACCAGCAGAGATCGACACATAGGGGGCTACACCTTC.

The chain has TRBV2 and TRBJ1-1; D unclear. Per the germline V gene, CDR1 is SNHLY and CDR2 is FYNNEI. The V end lost 9 bases, the J end lost 1 base, and 12 bases lay between the germline ends. The CDR3 has 13 residues. The CDR3 coding sequence is TGTGCCAGTCCCCCCACCCAGAACACTGAAGCTTTCTTT. Translating it yields CASPPTQNTEAFF.

The chain carries TRBV15 and TRBJ2-3, with D maybe TRBD2 (6 bases). Trimming took 1 base from V and 5 from J, leaving 22 bases between them. Germline-derived CDR1 and CDR2 are LNHNV and YYDKDF (reference sequence). This CDR3 spans 18 amino acids. CDR3 nucleotides: TGTGCCACCAGCAGAGGATTCACGGGACTCTTACTGGAAGATACGCAGTATTTT. Protein: CATSRGFTGLLLEDTQYF.

The genes are TRBV7-2 and TRBJ1-1; weak D call: TRBD1 (6 bases). Trimming left V 5 bases short and J 1 base short, with 14 bases between. The germline V gene has CDR1 SGHTA and CDR2 FQGNSA. The CDR3 runs 15 residues. The CDR3 region is CASSKGTTSNTEAFF. In DNA, the CDR3 is TGTGCCAGCAGCAAAGGGACAACCTCGAACACTGAAGCTTTCTTT.

The DNA of the CDR3 is TGTGCCATCAGGATGGAGGGCAGGCGGGGGTTGGGCTACACCTTC. This sequence encodes CAIRMEGRRGLGYTF. This chain uses TRBV10-3 with TRBJ1-2; tentatively, D is TRBD1 (5 bases). This CDR3 contains 15 residues. The V gene lost 6 bases and the J gene lost 8 bases, with 22 bases spanning the gap. The V gene's germline CDR1 is ENHRY and CDR2 SYGVKD.

The rearrangement links TRBV7-9 to TRBJ2-3; 9 bases are shared with TRBD1. The junction had 9 bases not matched to a gene; V was cut back by 5 bases and J by 6 bases. The CDR3 consists of 15 residues. CDR1 and CDR2 (germline): SEHNR, FQNEAQ (reference sequence). The CDR3 DNA sequence: TGTGCCAGCAGCAACGGACAGGGGAGGTGGGATACGCAGTATTTT. Translating it yields CASSNGQGRWDTQYF. Full variable domain (remainder filled in from reference TRBV7-9 and TRBJ2-3): DTGVSQNPRHKITKRGQNVTFRCDPISEHNRLYWYRQTLGQGPEFLTYFQNEAQLEKSRLLSDRFSAERPKGSFSTLEIQRTEQGDSAMYLCASSNGQGRWDTQYFGPGTRLTVL.

The chain uses TRBV25-1 and TRBJ2-5; D may be TRBD2 (5 bases). Germline V gene sequence: CDR1 MGHDK, CDR2 SYGVNS. The CDR3 totals 17 residues. The V end lost 3 bases, the J end lost 2 bases, and 19 bases lay between the germline ends. CDR3 region: CASSDGFSALSQETQYF. The CDR3 nucleotides are TGTGCCAGCAGTGACGGATTTAGCGCATTATCTCAAGAGACCCAGTACTTC.

This chain connects TRBV27 to TRBJ2-3; 8 positions agree with TRBD2. This CDR3 contains 15 residues. With V trimmed by 7 bases and J by 5 bases, 11 bases remained unmatched. The germline V gene has CDR1 MNHEY and CDR2 SMNVEV (reference sequence). Here the CDR3 DNA reads TGTGCCAGCAATCACCGAGGACTAGCTGGAGATACGCAGTATTTT. It is translated as CASNHRGLAGDTQYF.

The CDR3 nucleotides read TGCGCCAGCAGCCTTCCGCAAGAGACCCAGTACTTC. Encoded protein: CASSLPQETQYF. The chain couples TRBV5-1 to TRBJ2-5; no firm D call. Trimming took 4 bases from V and 2 from J, leaving 6 bases between them. The CDR3 is 12 amino acids. CDR1 and CDR2 from the germline V gene are SGHRS and YFSETQ.

The V and J genes are TRBV5-1 and TRBJ2-2; D call uncertain. V lost 5 bases and J lost 2, with 7 bases in between. Per germline, CDR1 SGHRS and CDR2 YFSETQ. The CDR3 totals 13 residues. The CDR3 nucleotides read TGCGCCAGCAGTGAGTTAAACACCGGGGAGCTGTTTTTT. This codes for CASSELNTGELFF.

The gene calls are TRBV5-1 and TRBJ2-5; D call uncertain. The CDR3 is made up of 12 amino acids. The germline V and J ends were trimmed by 0 bases and 3 bases, with 3 bases remaining between them. The germline CDR1 and CDR2 sequences are SGHRS and YFSETQ. The CDR3 DNA reads TGCGCCAGCAGCTTGGCCGAAGAGACCCAGTACTTC. It codes for CASSLAEETQYF. The complete variable domain, with remaining parts taken from reference TRBV5-1 and TRBJ2-5, reads KAGVTQTPRYLIKTRGQQVTLSCSPISGHRSVSWYQQTPGQGLQFLFEYFSETQRNKGNFPGRFSGRQFSNSRSEMNVSTLELGDSALYLCASSLAEETQYFGPGTRLLVL.

V and J are TRBV6-5 and TRBJ1-3; unclear D gene. This CDR3 has 14 residues. The V gene lost 8 bases and the J gene lost 0 bases, with 11 bases spanning the gap. Germline values: CDR1 MNHEY, CDR2 SVGAGI. CDR3 coding DNA: TGTGCCAGCCGTATCTCCAGCTCTGGAAACACCATATATTTT. This encodes CASRISSSGNTIYF.

This clone was seen only a few times. V gene TRBV18 combines with J gene TRBJ1-6; D is uncertain. This CDR3 spans 13 amino acids. Looked up from germline, CDR1 is KGHSH and CDR2 is LQKENI. V shed 8 bases and J shed 3 bases, with 8 bases lying between them. The CDR3 spells CASTVDYNSPLHF. The CDR3 nucleotides read TGTGCCAGCACTGTCGACTATAATTCACCCCTCCACTTT. Combining the CDR3 with reference TRBV18 and TRBJ1-6 gives the whole variable domain NAGVMQNPRHLVRRRGQEARLRCSPMKGHSHVYWYRQLPEEGLKFMVYLQKENIIDESGMPKERFSAEFPKEGPSILRIQQVVRGDSAAYFCASTVDYNSPLHFGNGTRLTVT.

This chain uses TRBV19 with TRBJ2-1; D is undetermined. Trimming left V 9 bases short and J 10 bases short, with 13 bases between. The CDR3 contains 11 residues. Germline assignment: CDR1 LNHDA and CDR2 SQIVND (reference sequence). The chain's CDR3 is CASYLPPEQFF. Written as DNA, the CDR3 is TGTGCCAGCTATCTACCCCCGGAGCAGTTCTTC.

The chain joins TRBV9 to TRBJ2-2; 10 bases align to TRBD2. V was pared by 7 bases and J by 8 bases, with 8 bases of the junction left unmatched. Looked up from germline, CDR1 is SGDLS and CDR2 is YYNGEE. CDR3 length equals 14 residues. CDR3 sequence reads: CASGLAGVVGELFF. For the CDR3, the DNA is TGTGCCAGCGGCCTAGCGGGAGTCGTGGGGGAGCTGTTTTTT.

This chain joins TRBV7-8 and TRBJ2-5, with 10 bases that match TRBD1. The CDR3 extends over 17 amino acids. Unmatched junction bases numbered 16, after V lost 5 bases and J lost 7 bases. CDR1 is SGHVS, CDR2 FQNEAQ, per germline. This CDR3 is CASSREIVTGGSGTQYF. The CDR3 DNA is TGTGCCAGCAGCCGAGAGATCGTGACAGGGGGCTCGGGGACCCAGTACTTC.